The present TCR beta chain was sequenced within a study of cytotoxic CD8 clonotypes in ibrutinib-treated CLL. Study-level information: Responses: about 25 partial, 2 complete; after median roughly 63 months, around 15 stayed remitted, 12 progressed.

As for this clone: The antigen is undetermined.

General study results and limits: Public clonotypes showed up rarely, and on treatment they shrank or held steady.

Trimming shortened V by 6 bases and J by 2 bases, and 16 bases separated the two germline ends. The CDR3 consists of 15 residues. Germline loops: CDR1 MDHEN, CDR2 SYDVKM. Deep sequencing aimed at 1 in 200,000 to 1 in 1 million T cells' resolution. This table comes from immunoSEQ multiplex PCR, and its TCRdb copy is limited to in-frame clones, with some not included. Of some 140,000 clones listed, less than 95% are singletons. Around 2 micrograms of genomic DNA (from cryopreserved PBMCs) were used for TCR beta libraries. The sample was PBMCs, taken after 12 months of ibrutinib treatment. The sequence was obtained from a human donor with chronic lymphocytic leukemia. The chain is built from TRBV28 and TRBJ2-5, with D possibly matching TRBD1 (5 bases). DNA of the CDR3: TGTGCCAGCAGCCCACAAGGACAACCTCAAGAGACCCAGTACTTC. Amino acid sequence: CASSPQGQPQETQYF.